Sequencing of this T cell receptor (beta chain) was carried out in a study of vaccination effects on CD4 cells after COVID-19. As for the study in general: Post-vaccination samples were obtained at early and late time points from a few convalescent patients. After the second dose, samples were taken at median day 72.

Comment on this clone: Its antigen is still unknown.

The assay was immunoSEQ multiplex PCR, and TCRdb's table has in-frame clones only and misses some. The repertoire consists of roughly 33,000 clones, with about 68% occurring once and the leading ten covering more than 6.5%. Study observations and caveats: In convalescent patients, vaccine-induced clones largely differed from infection-induced clones.

With more than 9 days of culture completed, CD4+ T cells were isolated. Convalescent patients had PCR-confirmed SARS-CoV-2 infection between March and December 2020. Each person got two doses of an mRNA SARS-CoV-2 vaccine, BNT162b2 or mRNA-1273. This sequence originates from a human donor who had a prior SARS-CoV-2 infection. The sample in question was CD4+ T cells from PBMCs cultured without peptide, obtained after COVID-19 vaccination.

This CDR3 reads CASSLTGGFGVTQYF. As DNA, the CDR3 is TGTGCCAGCAGCCTGACAGGGGGTTTTGGTGTTACGCAGTATTTT. The chain combines TRBV9 with TRBJ2-3; 9 nucleotides line up with TRBD1. The J segment lost 8 bases and the V segment lost 4 bases, leaving 11 bases of the junction unmatched. Germline-derived CDR1 and CDR2 are SGDLS and YYNGEE. The CDR3 length is 15 residues.